This T cell receptor (beta chain) appears in the sequencing data of a study of cytomegalovirus exposure and HLA in healthy donors. The germline V gene has CDR1 LNHDA and CDR2 SQIVND (reference sequence). The CDR3 loop spans 15 amino acids. Trimming took 5 bases from V and 5 from J, leaving 17 bases between them. The PCR contained 60 Vbeta and 13 Jbeta primers. Produced via immunoSEQ multiplex PCR; TCRdb's table is partial and in-frame only. This table holds tens of thousands of clones, 60% to 80% found once. The receptor comes from a middle-aged woman in good health and CMV-seropositive. The gene calls are TRBV19 and TRBJ2-3; D might be TRBD2 (7 bases). The sample consisted of PBMCs. In DNA form, the CDR3 reads TGTGCCAGTAGTGGAGGGGGTAGCGGGCGAGATACGCAGTATTTT. It translates to CASSGGGSGRDTQYF.